This is a list of T cell receptor beta chains from one sample in a study of cytomegalovirus exposure and HLA in healthy donors. Using immunoSEQ multiplex PCR, the repertoire was profiled, and TCRdb retains in-frame clones only, with some absent. The repertoire includes a few hundred thousand clones, around nine tenths of them detected once, and 0.95% to 1.1% sits in the top ten. Sample: PBMCs. The origin of the receptors is a woman aged 18-29 years in good health and CMV-seronegative. The CDR3 runs from the conserved cysteine through the conserved F or W. A D gene is named only where the DNA matches it firmly. For some rows the clone size is stated as once, few or many, or as a class when expanded; others skip it.

V	size	J	D	DNA	CDR3
TRBV7-9	few	TRBJ2-1	TRBD2	TGTGCCAGCAGCTTAGCTGGGACTAGCGGGGTCAATGAGCAGTTCTTC	CASSLAGTSGVNEQFF
TRBV7-9	.	TRBJ2-7	TRBD1	TGTGCCAGCAGCTTGTCAGGGGGAGAGCAGTACTTC	CASSLSGGEQYF
TRBV6-5	.	TRBJ1-3	.	TGTGCCAGCAGCCTAACGGGAGGGTCTGGAAACACCATATATTTT	CASSLTGGSGNTIYF
TRBV18	.	TRBJ1-6	TRBD1	TGTGCCAGCTCACCAACGCGACAGGGCTCGGATTCACCCCTCCACTTT	CASSPTRQGSDSPLHF
TRBV4-1	once	TRBJ2-3	TRBD1	TGCGCCAGCAGCCAAGTAAGGGGACAGCCCGCCACAGATACGCAGTATTTT	CASSQVRGQPATDTQYF
TRBV7-2	.	TRBJ2-7	.	TGTGCCAGCAGGGGCACCTACGAGCAGTACTTC	CASRGTYEQYF
TRBV15	.	TRBJ1-3	.	TGTGCCACCAGCAGAGATCGGGGGGGCCCTGGAAACACCATATATTTT	CATSRDRGGPGNTIYF
TRBV6-6	.	TRBJ1-3	TRBD1	TGTGCCAGCAGTCAGGGGGAATCGGGAAACACCATATATTTT	CASSQGESGNTIYF
TRBV18	.	TRBJ1-1	TRBD1	TGTGCCAGCTCACTACAGGGGGACACTGAAGCTTTCTTT	CASSLQGDTEAFF
TRBV9	.	TRBJ2-1	TRBD2	TGTGCCAGCAGCGTAGCCGCTAGCGGGAGCAATGAGCAGTTCTTC	CASSVAASGSNEQFF
TRBV7-2	.	TRBJ2-1	TRBD2	TGTGCCAGCAGCTTAGAGCGGGGCCGCAGGTCCTACAATGAGCAGTTCTTC	CASSLERGRRSYNEQFF
TRBV4-3	.	TRBJ2-1	TRBD2	TGCGCCAGCAGCCAAGATTTGCTAGCGGGCCTCAATGAGCAGTTCTTC	CASSQDLLAGLNEQFF
TRBV7-9	few	TRBJ1-5	TRBD1	TGTGCCAGCAGCGCCGGGACAGGCCATCAGCCCCAGCATTTT	CASSAGTGHQPQHF
TRBV7-9	.	TRBJ2-7	.	TGTGCCAGCAGCTTATCGGGTGCGGCCTACGAGCAGCACTTC	CASSLSGAAYEQHF
TRBV5-6	once	TRBJ2-7	TRBD2	TGTGCCAGCAGCTACGGGGGGGGGTCAACCTACGAGCAGTACTTC	CASSYGGGSTYEQYF
TRBV13	.	TRBJ1-1	.	TGTGCCAGCAGCCCGTTGGGGGGCACTGAAGCTTTCTTT	CASSPLGGTEAFF
TRBV2	.	TRBJ2-7	TRBD2	TGTGCCAGCAGTTCCACTAGCGGGATTTGGGAGCAGTACTTC	CASSSTSGIWEQYF
TRBV11-2	.	TRBJ2-3	TRBD2	TGTGCCAGCAGCTTACCCCCTAGCGGGAGTGTATATAGGCAGTATTTT	CASSLPPSGSVYRQYF
TRBV10-1	.	TRBJ2-6	.	TGCGCCAGCAGTCCCTTTGGGAGCTCTGGGGCCAACGTCCTGACTTTC	CASSPFGSSGANVLTF
TRBV27	once	TRBJ2-7	TRBD1	TGTGCCAGCAGTTTAGGGGACAGTCGCCTCGAGCAGTACTTC	CASSLGDSRLEQYF
TRBV5-4	.	TRBJ1-2	.	TGTGCCAGCAGCTTATTCGAAGGTGGAGGTTGGGATAGGTTGGGCTATGGCTACACCTTC	CASSLFEGGGWDRLGYGYTF
TRBV19	.	TRBJ1-5	.	TGTGCCAGTAGTATAGTTGACATTAGCAATCAGCCCCAGCATTTT	CASSIVDISNQPQHF